This is a list of T cell receptor beta chains from one sample in a study of T-cell memory formation after mild COVID-19. TCRdb re-called the 5' RACE reads with MiXCR, one entry per CDR3 protein. Here the sample spans 150,000 to 200,000 distinct CDR3 sequences, around a third being singletons. Sequenced: PBMCs or a T cell subset sorted from them (not recorded which). The origin of the receptors is an adult woman who had mild COVID-19 (a few samples of this study predate the infection). Cell type and time point are not known. Each CDR3 is given with its conserved first and last residue. Each record gives: J gene, clone size, V gene, D gene, CDR3 protein, CDR3 DNA. The D gene is left open where the match is weak. Size values are once, few and many counts, or a class for expanded clones, and some rows have none.

TRBJ1-2,NA,TRBV12-3/TRBV12-4,TRBD1,CASSWTGGDYGYTF,TGTGCCAGCAGTTGGACAGGAGGCGACTATGGCTACACCTTC
TRBJ2-3,NA,TRBV20-1,TRBD2,CSASASGRTPDTQYF,TGCAGTGCGTCCGCTAGCGGGAGGACCCCAGATACGCAGTATTTT
TRBJ1-3,few,TRBV12-3/TRBV12-4,NA,CASSPQGSSGNTIYF,TGTGCCAGCAGTCCACAGGGCTCCTCTGGAAACACCATATATTTT
TRBJ2-1,few,TRBV10-3,TRBD2,CAIRTSGNDNEQFF,TGTGCCATTAGGACTAGCGGAAACGACAATGAGCAGTTCTTC
TRBJ1-1,few,TRBV7-9,NA,CASMEGMNTEAFF,TGTGCCAGCATGGAGGGGATGAACACTGAAGCTTTCTTT
TRBJ2-3,NA,TRBV14,NA,CASSQDQVRSTDTQYF,TGTGCCAGCAGCCAAGATCAGGTCCGTTCCACAGATACGCAGTATTTT
TRBJ1-1,few,TRBV24-1,NA,CATSEPQGTEAFF,TGTGCCACCAGTGAACCACAGGGCACTGAAGCTTTCTTT
TRBJ2-7,few,TRBV7-9,TRBD1,CASRGTVSYEQYF,TGTGCCAGCAGGGGGACAGTCTCCTACGAGCAGTACTTC
TRBJ2-1,few,TRBV14,TRBD2,CASAPGLAEPWYSYNEQFF,TGTGCCAGTGCTCCAGGACTAGCGGAACCTTGGTACTCCTACAATGAGCAGTTCTTC
TRBJ1-2,NA,TRBV20-1,NA,CSARESAYGYTF,TGCAGTGCTAGAGAATCAGCCTATGGCTACACCTTC
TRBJ2-1,NA,TRBV12-3/TRBV12-4,TRBD1,CASGLRTGGPTSNEQFF,TGTGCCAGCGGCCTAAGGACAGGGGGGCCAACCAGCAATGAGCAGTTCTTC
TRBJ2-1,NA,TRBV3-1,TRBD2,CASSPSLGLAGGKSSYNEQFF,TGTGCCAGCAGCCCGAGCCTGGGACTAGCGGGAGGGAAAAGCTCCTACAATGAGCAGTTCTTC
TRBJ2-7,NA,TRBV6-1,TRBD1,CASLGQTYEQYF,TGTGCCAGCTTGGGACAGACCTACGAGCAGTACTTC
TRBJ1-1,NA,TRBV4-1,TRBD1,CASSLTGQGAYGAFF,TGCGCCAGCAGCCTAACTGGACAGGGTGCCTATGGGGCTTTCTTT
TRBJ2-7,NA,TRBV20-1,TRBD1,CSARWDRSYEQYF,TGCAGTGCTAGATGGGACAGATCCTACGAGCAGTACTTC
TRBJ2-1,NA,TRBV6-2/TRBV6-3,TRBD1,CASSYSTGVGNEQFF,TGTGCCAGCAGTTACTCGACAGGGGTGGGGAATGAGCAGTTCTTC
TRBJ2-2,NA,TRBV24-1,NA,CATSDLYNTGELFF,TGTGCCACCAGTGATTTGTACAACACCGGGGAGCTGTTTTTT
TRBJ2-3,few,TRBV7-8,TRBD2,CASTPPAGGLSTDTQYF,TGTGCCAGCACCCCCCCAGCGGGGGGCCTTAGCACAGATACGCAGTATTTT
TRBJ2-2,NA,TRBV30,NA,CAWRGSGTGELFF,TGTGCCTGGAGGGGCAGCGGCACCGGGGAGCTGTTTTTT
TRBJ2-5,NA,TRBV11-2,TRBD1,CASSLEDRADETQYF,TGTGCCAGCAGCTTAGAGGACAGGGCCGACGAGACCCAGTACTTC
TRBJ1-4,few,TRBV4-3,NA,CASRGGIATNEKLFF,TGCGCCAGCAGGGGGGGGATTGCAACTAATGAAAAACTGTTTTTT
TRBJ2-7,NA,TRBV5-1,NA,CASSLNVRGEQYF,TGCGCCAGCAGCTTAAACGTCCGAGGCGAGCAGTACTTC
TRBJ2-7,once,TRBV20-1,TRBD2,CSASSGADYYEQYF,TGCAGTGCTAGTAGCGGGGCCGACTACTACGAGCAGTACTTC
TRBJ2-1,NA,TRBV11-3,TRBD1,CASRTGKHEQFF,TGTGCCAGCAGGACAGGGAAGCATGAGCAGTTCTTC
TRBJ2-3,NA,TRBV6-2/TRBV6-3,TRBD2,CASSYSSLAGRTDTQYF,TGTGCCAGCAGTTACTCGAGCCTAGCGGGCCGCACAGATACGCAGTATTTT
TRBJ1-2,NA,TRBV10-3,TRBD1,CAISESGTGGFGYTF,TGTGCCATCAGTGAGTCCGGGACAGGGGGCTTTGGCTACACCTTC
TRBJ2-5,NA,TRBV6-1,NA,CASSEGGFRETQYF,TGTGCCAGCAGTGAAGGGGGCTTCAGGGAGACCCAGTACTTC
TRBJ2-7,few,TRBV29-1,TRBD2,CSVVAGASYEQYF,TGCAGCGTTGTGGCGGGAGCGTCCTACGAGCAGTACTTC
TRBJ1-1,few,TRBV7-9,TRBD1,CASSATGVNTEAFF,TGTGCCAGTAGCGCAACAGGGGTGAACACTGAAGCTTTCTTT